This passage covers 30 T cell receptor beta chains from one sample sequenced in a study of identical twins. TCRdb itself ran the 5' RACE reads through MiXCR, one entry per CDR3 protein. The top ten hold over 0.25% of the sample, which has about 1.7 million distinct CDR3 sequences, around 29% seen once. The sequencing input was cord blood. These receptors were taken from a newborn girl in good health.

This clonotype was seen only a few times. Just one base apart from a much larger clone, this may be a read error. CDR3 residues: CASSQPLAGLSYNEQYF. CDR3 nucleotides: TGCGCCAGCAGCCAACCCCTAGCGGGGCTCTCTTACAATGAGCAGTACTTC. V and J are TRBV4-1 and TRBJ2-7, with 9 positions matching TRBD2. Germline CDR1 is MGHRA and CDR2 is YSYEKL. The length of the CDR3 is 17 residues. The V gene end was trimmed by 2 bases and the J gene end by 7 bases; junction bases not matched to a gene: 15.

Worth noting for this clonotype: This sequence may be a read error, since a much larger clone differs from it by one base. V usage is TRBV12-3 or TRBV12-4 and J usage is TRBJ2-3; D remains unclear. CDR3 size: 15 residues. Between the trimmed V and J ends, which lost 6 bases and 2 bases, there was a span of 15 bases. CDR3 nucleotides: TGTGCCAGCAGGCCGAGACACCGGAACACAGATACGCAGTATTTT. Its translation is CASRPRHRNTDTQYF.

There are a few counts of this clonotype. This chain's CDR3 is CSASPGLGSTDTQYF. The CDR3 DNA is TGCAGTGCTAGCCCTGGACTAGGGAGCACAGATACGCAGTATTTT. J is TRBJ2-3 and V is TRBV20-1, with 7 positions matching TRBD2. The V gene end was trimmed by 3 bases and the J gene end by 0 bases; junction bases not matched to a gene: 6. The CDR3 has 15 amino acids. Germline CDR1 DFQATT, CDR2 SNEGSKA (reference sequence).

This clonotype was counted only a few times. V usage is TRBV7-9 and J usage is TRBJ2-5, with TRBD1 as a possible D gene (7 bases). The CDR3 loop spans 16 amino acids. V shed 1 base and J shed 0 bases, with 12 bases lying between them. The germline V gene has CDR1 SEHNR and CDR2 FQNEAQ (reference sequence). CDR3 residues: CASSLGAGQNQETQYF. The CDR3 DNA is TGTGCCAGCAGCTTAGGTGCGGGACAGAACCAAGAGACCCAGTACTTC.

This clonotype has only a few counts. V usage is TRBV10-3 and J usage is TRBJ1-6; tentatively, D is TRBD1 (6 bases). Looked up from germline, CDR1 is ENHRY and CDR2 is SYGVKD. The CDR3 totals 16 residues. Trimming removed 3 bases at V and 5 bases at J, with 14 bases between. The CDR3, as DNA: TGTGCCATCAGTGACCCGGGACAAGGCCATAATTCACCCCTCCACTTT. Translated: CAISDPGQGHNSPLHF.

This clonotype was counted only a few times. The chain recombines TRBV14 with TRBJ1-2; D uncertain. There are 14 residues in the CDR3. Trimming stripped 0 bases from V and 3 bases from J, with 8 bases between. From germline, CDR1 is SGHDN and CDR2 FVKESK. In DNA form, the CDR3 reads TGTGCCAGCAGCCAAGACGCAGTGTACTATGGCTACACCTTC. Protein product: CASSQDAVYYGYTF.

This chain uses TRBV7-9 with TRBJ1-2, with D possibly TRBD1 on 6 matching bases. CDR3 length: 14 residues. V was clipped by 3 bases and J by 4 bases, with 12 bases between them. CDR1 SEHNR and CDR2 FQNEAQ come from the germline V gene (reference sequence). The CDR3 loop is CASSFNRVTYGYTF. CDR3 in DNA: TGTGCCAGCAGCTTCAACAGGGTAACCTATGGCTACACCTTC.

This clonotype was observed a few times. The chain carries TRBV24-1 and TRBJ2-3; D not resolved. This CDR3 comprises 12 residues. V lost 7 bases and J 7 bases, leaving 11 bases between the germline ends. Germline CDR1 KGHDR, CDR2 SFDVKD. In nucleotides, the CDR3 is TGTGCCACCAGCAGAGGCGTAAATACGCAGTATTTT. This translates into CATSRGVNTQYF.

The rearrangement links TRBV2 to TRBJ1-5, with D possibly matching TRBD1 (6 bases). The germline gives CDR1 SNHLY, CDR2 FYNNEI. V lost 4 bases, J lost 0 bases, and 10 bases lay in between. This CDR3 contains 15 residues. The chain's CDR3 is CASSGDTISNQPQHF. DNA for the CDR3: TGTGCCAGCAGTGGGGACACCATTAGCAATCAGCCCCAGCATTTT.

The CDR3 spells CASSQVNLGRRSGANVLTF. CDR3 in DNA: TGTGCCAGCAGCCAAGTGAATCTTGGACGGCGCTCTGGGGCCAACGTCCTGACTTTC. V and J are TRBV4-2 and TRBJ2-6; D call uncertain. Germline assignment: CDR1 LGHNA and CDR2 YNFKEQ. Trimming left V 1 base short and J 0 bases short, with 16 bases between. The CDR3 runs 19 residues.

This clonotype has more than one count but fewer than ten. The rearrangement uses TRBV12-3 or TRBV12-4 and TRBJ2-1; possibly TRBD1 or TRBD2 for D (6 bases each). Trimming stripped 2 bases from V and 1 base from J, with 9 bases between. The CDR3 spans 15 residues. This CDR3 is CASSLSGASYNEQFF. In DNA form, the CDR3 reads TGTGCCAGCAGTTTATCGGGGGCTTCCTACAATGAGCAGTTCTTC.

This clonotype was seen a few times. The J gene is TRBJ2-7, the V gene TRBV20-1, with a weak D call TRBD2 (7 bases). CDR1 and CDR2 from the germline V gene are DFQATT and SNEGSKA (reference sequence). Trimming shortened V by 0 bases and J by 11 bases, and 17 bases separated the two germline ends. The CDR3 loop spans 13 amino acids. In DNA, the CDR3 is TGCAGTGCTAGAGATCGCCCGAGGGGGGGAGAGTACTTC. Amino acid sequence: CSARDRPRGGEYF.

This clonotype was detected only a few times. The CDR3 spells CASSRPTSGSTDTQYF. For the CDR3, the DNA is TGTGCCAGCAGCCGACCGACTAGCGGGAGCACAGATACGCAGTATTTT. The rearrangement uses TRBV3-1 and TRBJ2-3; the match to TRBD2 covers 10 bases. Germline V gene data show CDR1 as LGHDT and CDR2 as YNNKEL (reference sequence). V shed 4 bases and J 0 bases; nucleotides not matched to a gene: 4. The CDR3 covers 16 residues.

This clonotype was recorded many times. The V gene is TRBV12-3 or TRBV12-4, the J gene TRBJ2-7, with TRBD1 as a possible D gene (5 bases). The ends were cut back, 0 bases at V and 2 bases at J, with 8 bases in the middle. There are 14 residues in the CDR3. The CDR3, as DNA: TGTGCCAGCAGTTTAGCTGGGGCCGCCTACGAGCAGTACTTC. Its translation is CASSLAGAAYEQYF.

This clonotype was seen at least ten times. The chain couples TRBV12-3 or TRBV12-4 to TRBJ1-2; no clear D gene. The CDR3 runs 13 residues. V lost 5 bases and J lost 2, with 9 bases in between. Here the CDR3 DNA reads TGTGCCAGCAGTCCGAATAACAACTATGGCTACACCTTC. Translating it yields CASSPNNNYGYTF.

Here the CDR3 DNA reads TGCAGTGCTAGAGTAGCGGGAGCACTCACCGGGGAGCTGTTTTTT. It translates to CSARVAGALTGELFF. The chain couples TRBV20-1 to TRBJ2-2, with 9 bases matching TRBD2. Unmatched junction bases numbered 4, after V lost 1 base and J lost 4 bases. The CDR3 totals 15 residues. Germline V CDR1 and CDR2: DFQATT, SNEGSKA (reference sequence).

This clonotype appeared a few times. The gene calls are TRBV12-3 or TRBV12-4 and TRBJ1-2; D remains unclear. CDR3 size: 12 residues. V lost 8 bases to trimming and J lost 4 bases, with 11 bases between them. Here the CDR3 DNA reads TGTGCCAGCCGCCGGCCCACCTATGGCTACACCTTC. Its translation is CASRRPTYGYTF.

This clonotype has more than one count but fewer than ten. This chain connects TRBV7-2 to TRBJ2-1, with 9 bases aligning to TRBD2. CDR1 is SGHTA, CDR2 FQGNSA, per germline. This CDR3 contains 16 residues. V was clipped by 5 bases and J by 5 bases; unmatched bases: 10. The CDR3 reads CASSQALAGDNNEQFF. CDR3 DNA sequence: TGTGCCAGCAGCCAAGCTTTAGCGGGAGATAACAATGAGCAGTTCTTC.

On this clonotype: The junction and the germline gene differ at one end; a read error may be behind it. The chain joins TRBV20-1 to TRBJ2-3; the match to TRBD2 covers 7 bases. The germline CDR1 and CDR2 sequences are DFQATT and SNEGSKA (reference sequence). The CDR3 contains 15 residues. The CDR3 protein is CSAPAAGTTTDTRYF. DNA for the CDR3: TGCAGTGCCCCCGCGGCGGGGACTACAACAGATACGCGGTATTTT.

This clonotype was seen a handful of times. The chain has TRBV20-1 and TRBJ1-2; 7 nucleotides line up with TRBD1. J lost 8 bases, V lost 1 base, and 10 bases had no gene match. Germline V CDR1 and CDR2: DFQATT, SNEGSKA (reference sequence). This CDR3 region has 14 residues. CDR3 region: CSARAPQTGYGYTF. The CDR3 DNA follows: TGCAGTGCTAGAGCCCCACAGACAGGGTACGGCTACACCTTC.

This clonotype was counted only a few times. The chain carries TRBV9 and TRBJ2-7; TRBD1 might be the D (6 bases). The CDR3 is 14 residues long. Germline V gives CDR1 SGDLS, CDR2 YYNGEE. V gave up 8 bases and J gave up 3 bases, with 18 bases separating them. CDR3 DNA: TGTGCCAGTGGCAGGGGCGCTTTGGACTACGAGCAGTACTTC. Translation gives CASGRGALDYEQYF.

The gene calls are TRBV6-1 and TRBJ1-4; D is undetermined. This CDR3 has 17 residues. V dropped 1 base and J dropped 0 bases, with 12 bases sitting between them. Germline CDR1 and CDR2: MNHNS and SASEGT. The CDR3 DNA reads as TGTGCCAGCAGTGAAGGCCCCCCAACCGCAACTAATGAAAAACTGTTTTTT. Translation gives CASSEGPPTATNEKLFF.

The rearrangement uses TRBV2 and TRBJ1-5; no definite D call. V was cut by 1 base and J by 6 bases, with 4 bases left in between. Per the germline V gene, CDR1 is SNHLY and CDR2 is FYNNEI. This CDR3 is 12 amino acids long. The CDR3 DNA is TGTGCCAGCAGTGAAGACCGTCAGCCCCAGCATTTT. Residues: CASSEDRQPQHF.

The rearrangement links TRBV21-1 to TRBJ2-1; the D segment call TRBD2 is taken from the table without a DNA check. TRBV21-1 is a pseudogene. This CDR3 spans 19 amino acids. CDR3: CASSKVPHQRASSYNEQFF. The CDR3 coding sequence is TGTGCCAGCAGCAAAGTTCCACACCAGCGGGCAAGCTCCTACAATGAGCAGTTCTTC.

The CDR3 DNA reads as TGTGCCATCCTACAGGACCCCACAACCTACGAGCAGTACTTC. Amino acids: CAILQDPTTYEQYF. The chain joins TRBV27 to TRBJ2-7, with D possibly TRBD1 on 5 matching bases. Germline CDR1 and CDR2: MNHEY and SMNVEV (reference sequence). This CDR3 region has 14 residues. Deletions cut 10 bases from V and 2 bases from J, with 18 bases between.

The chain links TRBV3-1 to TRBJ2-7, with 12 bases that match TRBD1. Trimming removed 4 bases from V and 6 bases from J; junction bases left unmatched: 10. CDR1 LGHDT and CDR2 YNNKEL come from the germline V gene (reference sequence). This CDR3 is built from 16 residues. CDR3 nucleotides: TGTGCCAGCAGCCCCCCTTTTGGGACAGGGGGCTCCGAGCAGTACTTC. This translates into CASSPPFGTGGSEQYF.

This clonotype was recorded a few times. This sequence joins TRBV24-1 and TRBJ1-5; D uncertain. CDR1 and CDR2 from the germline V gene are KGHDR and SFDVKD. The CDR3 length is 12 residues. V was trimmed by 2 bases and J by 7 bases, leaving 5 bases between them. The CDR3, as DNA: TGTGCCACCAGTGATTACGGCCAGCCCCAGCATTTT. It encodes CATSDYGQPQHF.

The V gene is TRBV28, the J gene TRBJ2-7, with 9 bases aligning to TRBD2. CDR3 length: 15 residues. Unmatched junction bases numbered 6, after V lost 6 bases and J lost 0 bases. Germline-derived CDR1 and CDR2 are MDHEN and SYDVKM. The CDR3 protein is CASSTSSGTSYEQYF. The CDR3 bases are TGTGCCAGCAGCACTTCTAGCGGGACCTCCTACGAGCAGTACTTC. Together with reference TRBV28 and TRBJ2-7, the CDR3 gives the full variable domain: DVKVTQSSRYLVKRTGEKVFLECVQDMDHENMFWYRQDPGLGLRLIYFSYDVKMKEKGDIPEGYSVSREKKERFSLILESASTNQTSMYLCASSTSSGTSYEQYFGPGTRLTVT.

The V call is TRBV29-1, the J call TRBJ2-5; perhaps D is TRBD1 or TRBD2 (6 bases each). V was pared by 3 bases and J by 11 bases, with 19 bases between. This CDR3 is 13 amino acids long. Germline CDR1 is SQVTM and CDR2 is ANQGSEA. CDR3 loop: CSVDPTRGNEQYF. The CDR3, as DNA: TGCAGCGTTGATCCGACTAGGGGGAATGAGCAGTACTTC.

This clonotype was seen at least ten times. As DNA, the CDR3 is TGTGCCAGCAGTCCGACAGGGGGCTACACTGAAGCTTTCTTT. Encoded protein: CASSPTGGYTEAFF. The chain employs TRBV28 and TRBJ1-1; 10 nucleotides align to TRBD1. V trimming: 5 bases; J trimming: 3 bases; junction bases outside the gene matches: 3. CDR1 is MDHEN and CDR2 is SYDVKM in the germline V gene. This CDR3 contains 14 residues.